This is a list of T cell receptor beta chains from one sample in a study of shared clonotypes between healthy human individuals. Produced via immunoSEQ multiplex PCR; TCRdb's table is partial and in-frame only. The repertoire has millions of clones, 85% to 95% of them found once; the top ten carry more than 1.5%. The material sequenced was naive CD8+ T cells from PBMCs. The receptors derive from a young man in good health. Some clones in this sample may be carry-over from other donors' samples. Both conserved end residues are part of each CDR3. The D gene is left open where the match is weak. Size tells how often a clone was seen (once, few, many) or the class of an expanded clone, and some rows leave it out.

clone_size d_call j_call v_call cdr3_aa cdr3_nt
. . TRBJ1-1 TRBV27 CASSFKGEGTEAFF TGTGCCAGCAGTTTTAAGGGTGAGGGCACTGAAGCTTTCTTT
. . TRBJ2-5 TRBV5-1 CASSSPQGTQYF TGCGCCAGCAGTAGTCCTCAGGGGACCCAGTACTTC
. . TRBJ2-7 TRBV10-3 CAISETGFFNEQYF TGTGCCATCAGTGAGACAGGGTTCTTCAACGAGCAGTACTTC
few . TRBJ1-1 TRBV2 CASSVPWSNTEAFF TGTGCCAGCAGTGTGCCTTGGAGCAACACTGAAGCTTTCTTT
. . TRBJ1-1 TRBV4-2 CASSQAWTEDSLNTEAFF TGTGCCAGCAGCCAAGCCTGGACGGAGGACAGCTTGAACACTGAAGCTTTCTTT
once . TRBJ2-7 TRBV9 CASSGGDRSYEQYF TGTGCCAGCAGCGGGGGGGACAGATCCTACGAGCAGTACTTC
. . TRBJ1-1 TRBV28 CASSLSFRPNTEAFF TGTGCCAGCAGTTTATCTTTCCGCCCGAACACTGAAGCTTTCTTT
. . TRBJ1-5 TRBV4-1 CASSQGGWGPQHF TGCGCCAGCAGCCAAGGAGGCTGGGGGCCCCAGCATTTT
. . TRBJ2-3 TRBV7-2 CASSLGRTADTQYF TGTGCCAGCAGCTTAGGGAGGACGGCTGATACGCAGTATTTT
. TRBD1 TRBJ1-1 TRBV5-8 CASSYRRGPGAFF TGTGCCAGCAGCTACCGGAGGGGGCCGGGAGCTTTCTTT
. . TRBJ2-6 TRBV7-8 CASSPLATGLSGANVLTF TGTGCCAGCAGCCCTTTAGCGACGGGGCTCTCGGGGGCCAACGTCCTGACTTTC
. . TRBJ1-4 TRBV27 CASSLGRSEKLFF TGTGCCAGCAGTTTGGGTAGAAGTGAAAAACTGTTTTTT
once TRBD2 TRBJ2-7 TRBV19 CASSIFGTTNPYEQYF TGTGCCAGTAGTATATTCGGGACTACAAATCCCTACGAGCAGTACTTC
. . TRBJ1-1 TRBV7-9 CASSLALTEAFF TGTGCCAGCAGCTTAGCGCTTACTGAAGCTTTCTTT
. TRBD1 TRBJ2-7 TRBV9 CASSPFKDRGLHEQYF TGTGCCAGCAGCCCATTTAAGGACAGGGGGCTCCACGAGCAGTACTTC
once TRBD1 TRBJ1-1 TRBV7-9 CASSIDRGLYTEAFF TGTGCCAGCAGCATCGACAGGGGGCTATACACTGAAGCTTTCTTT
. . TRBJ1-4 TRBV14 CASTPRNNEKLFF TGTGCCAGCACCCCCAGGAATAATGAAAAACTGTTTTTT
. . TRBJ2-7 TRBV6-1 CASSEGVGHPWEQYF TGTGCCAGCAGTGAAGGAGTCGGACACCCCTGGGAGCAGTACTTC
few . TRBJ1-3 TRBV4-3 CASSQGGAPGHTIYF TGCGCCAGCAGCCAAGGGGGGGCCCCGGGCCACACCATATATTTT
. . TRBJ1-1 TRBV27 CASSPIPGVGDTEAFF TGTGCCAGCAGCCCTATCCCCGGGGTTGGGGACACTGAAGCTTTCTTT
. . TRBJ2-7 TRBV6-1 CASSEKGPDEQYF TGTGCCAGCAGTGAAAAGGGGCCCGACGAGCAGTACTTC
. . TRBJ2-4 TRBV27 CASSGAKNIQYF TGTGCCAGCAGCGGGGCCAAAAACATTCAGTACTTC
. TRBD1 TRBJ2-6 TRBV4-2 CASSQGQVSSGANVLTF TGTGCCAGCAGCCAGGGACAGGTGTCGTCTGGGGCCAACGTCCTGACTTTC